Detailed here is one TCR beta chain. The PCR was carried out with 60 Vbeta primers and 13 Jbeta primers. Assay used: immunoSEQ multiplex PCR; TCRdb lists only in-frame clones, some missing. The table shows about 83,000 clones, with roughly 80% occurring only once. These data come from a study of cytomegalovirus exposure and HLA in healthy donors. What was sequenced was PBMCs. The sequence was obtained from a woman in her thirties in good health and CMV-seronegative.

The DNA of the CDR3 is TGTGCCAGCAGCGGAAAGACTAGCGGGGGGGACAATGAGCAGTTCTTC. Translated: CASSGKTSGGDNEQFF. The chain links TRBV5-4 to TRBJ2-1; TRBD2 agrees at 14 bases. The junction had 5 bases not matched to a gene; V was cut back by 4 bases and J by 5 bases. Germline V gene sequence: CDR1 SGHNT, CDR2 YYREEE (reference sequence). The CDR3 runs to 16 residues.